This T cell receptor beta chain was profiled in a study of cytomegalovirus exposure and HLA in healthy donors. Across the study: There were some 380 genotyped donors. Of these, 81% fell in the genetic ancestry cluster associated with self-reported Caucasian donors. Study observations and caveats: Analyzed later, association rates of TCRs varied across HLA loci, with DRB1 most and HLA-C fewest.

The CDR3 consists of 12 residues. CDR1 is SGDLS and CDR2 is YYNGEE in the germline V gene. With 2 bases removed from V and 2 bases from J, the gap between germline ends came to 2 bases. With regard to this clone: Its antigen is undetermined.

The PCR contained 60 Vbeta and 13 Jbeta primers. Sequenced by immunoSEQ multiplex PCR; TCRdb stores in-frame clones only, minus some. The table has fewer than 250,000 clones, roughly 80% seen once. The J gene is TRBJ1-3, the V gene TRBV9; no clear D gene. Sequencing was performed on PBMCs. The TCR comes from a man in his thirties or forties in good health and CMV-seronegative. The CDR3 region has the DNA TGTGCCAGCAGCGTTACTGGAAACACCATATATTTT. It is translated as CASSVTGNTIYF.